This passage covers 18 T cell receptor beta chains from one sample sequenced in a study of sequential checkpoint blockade in melanoma (dated by TCRdb to the late 2010s). Receptors were amplified or captured by the immunoSEQ multiplex PCR assay. TCRdb obtained this table from immuneACCESS and retained in-frame rearrangements with V and J assigned. These tables miss some clones; where compared with another copy, unresolved V genes account for less than half of the shortfall, and the remainder is unexplained. Within this sample are fewer than 6,500 clones, with 45% to 55% of them counted one time only. Together, the top ten hold 45% of the sample. What the treatment or condition label conveys for this sample: randomized to nivolumab then ipilimumab (arm A) or the reverse (arm B). Specimen: CD8+ T cells sorted from blood (inferred from file names), collected from a patient given nivolumab and ipilimumab in sequence. These TCRs come from a human donor with melanoma.

Judged by abundance, this clone is medium-sized (0.01 to 0.1%). The chain couples TRBV5-1 to TRBJ2-5, with 9 positions matching TRBD2. Germline V CDR1 and CDR2: SGHRS, YFSETQ. V shed 3 bases and J 2 bases; nucleotides not matched to a gene: 11. The CDR3 is 17 residues long. Here the CDR3 DNA reads TGCGCCAGCAGCTGGCCGGGAGCGGGGGGTATACAAGAGACCCAGTACTTC. This sequence encodes CASSWPGAGGIQETQYF.

V gene TRBV6-4 combines with J gene TRBJ2-1; 12 bases line up with TRBD2. The V gene's germline CDR1 is MRHNA and CDR2 SNTAGT. Trimming cost V 3 bases and J 6 bases; bases outside gene matches: 0. The CDR3 runs to 14 residues. DNA of the CDR3: TGTGCCAGCAGTGAACTAGCGGGGGGCAATGAGCAGTTCTTC. Encoded protein: CASSELAGGNEQFF.

The chain recombines TRBV6-4 with TRBJ2-3, with 10 bases that match TRBD2. Germline CDR1 reads MRHNA; CDR2 reads SNTAGT. V lost 0 bases and J lost 4; bases outside the gene matches: 4. The CDR3 covers 16 residues. The CDR3 DNA reads as TGTGCCAGCAGTGACTCGAGCGGGGGGGCCGCAGATACGCAGTATTTT. It specifies CASSDSSGGAADTQYF.

This sequence joins TRBV28 and TRBJ2-2, with TRBD2 as a possible D gene (6 bases). This CDR3 comprises 17 residues. Germline-derived CDR1 and CDR2 are MDHEN and SYDVKM. Between the trimmed V and J ends, which lost 2 bases and 5 bases, there was a span of 18 bases. The CDR3 here is CASSLMWSGGGTGELFF. As DNA, the CDR3 is TGTGCCAGCAGTTTAATGTGGTCCGGGGGTGGAACCGGGGAGCTGTTTTTT.

This clone was found a few times. This chain joins TRBV6-4 and TRBJ2-3, with 7 positions matching TRBD2. This CDR3 has 14 amino acids. The trim removed 4 bases at V and 1 base at J, leaving 2 bases unmatched. CDR1 is MRHNA and CDR2 is SNTAGT in the germline V gene. CDR3 nucleotides: TGTGCCAGCAGTGTCAGCGGGGGCACAGATACGCAGTATTTT. Translation: CASSVSGGTDTQYF.

This clone is categorized as large. The V gene is TRBV19, the J gene TRBJ2-2; TRBD1 matches at 8 bases. The CDR3 has 16 residues. Germline V gene sequence: CDR1 LNHDA, CDR2 SQIVND (reference sequence). V was pared by 2 bases and J by 0 bases, with 2 bases of the junction left unmatched. The CDR3 coding sequence is TGTGCCAGTAGTATACAGGGGGCTGCGAACACCGGGGAGCTGTTTTTT. This codes for CASSIQGAANTGELFF. Complete variable domain (other parts from reference TRBV19 and TRBJ2-2): DGGITQSPKYLFRKEGQNVTLSCEQNLNHDAMYWYRQDPGQGLRLIYYSQIVNDFQKGDIAEGYSVSREKKESFPLTVTSAQKNPTAFYLCASSIQGAANTGELFFGEGSRLTVL.

The V gene is TRBV5-1, the J gene TRBJ1-2; D gene uncertain. V lost 4 bases and J 4 bases, leaving 14 bases between the germline ends. This CDR3 is built from 14 residues. Germline V gene sequence: CDR1 SGHRS, CDR2 YFSETQ. The CDR3 DNA reads as TGCGCCAGCAGCACGGAAGAGGAACGCTATGGCTACACCTTC. As protein: CASSTEEERYGYTF. Full variable domain (missing parts from reference TRBV5-1 and TRBJ1-2): KAGVTQTPRYLIKTRGQQVTLSCSPISGHRSVSWYQQTPGQGLQFLFEYFSETQRNKGNFPGRFSGRQFSNSRSEMNVSTLELGDSALYLCASSTEEERYGYTFGSGTRLTVV.

The gene calls are TRBV27 and TRBJ2-3; D not certain. Germline V gene sequence: CDR1 MNHEY, CDR2 SMNVEV (reference sequence). V shed 7 bases and J shed 0 bases, with 2 bases lying between them. This CDR3 region has 11 residues. The CDR3 DNA is TGTGCCAGCACGAGCACAGATACGCAGTATTTT. This sequence encodes CASTSTDTQYF.

Only a few counts were recorded for this clone. An end of the junction does not agree with germline; a read error may underlie this. The rearrangement uses TRBV7-8 and TRBJ1-1; D is possibly TRBD1 (6 bases). In germline, CDR1 is SGHVS, CDR2 FQNEAQ. This CDR3 region has 15 residues. The CDR3 region has the DNA TGTGCCAGCAGCCCTAATACAGGGAAGAACCCTGAAGCTTTCTTT. This sequence encodes CASSPNTGKNPEAFF.

A remark on this clone: One end of the junction does not line up with germline, which may come from a read error. The sample has other DNA sequences that encode this CDR3 too. CDR3 DNA sequence: TGTGCCAGCAGCCAAGAGCGCGGGAGGGGTGAGCAGTTCTTC. It codes for CASSQERGRGEQFF. This sequence joins TRBV4-1 and TRBJ2-1; the match to TRBD2 covers 9 bases. This CDR3 contains 14 residues. Germline assignment: CDR1 MGHRA and CDR2 YSYEKL.

In this sample, this clone turned up once. The chain combines TRBV6-6 with TRBJ2-7; 7 positions match TRBD2. Germline CDR1 and CDR2: MNHNY and SVGAGI (reference sequence). V lost 6 bases, J lost 3 bases, and 8 bases stayed unmatched. The CDR3 has 14 amino acids. The CDR3: CASSLGGEDYEQYF. CDR3 DNA sequence: TGTGCCAGCAGCCTGGGGGGGGAGGACTACGAGCAGTACTTC.

This clone was seen only a few times. The rearrangement joins TRBV18 to TRBJ2-1, with 8 bases fitting TRBD1. Germline-derived CDR1 and CDR2 are KGHSH and LQKENI. CDR3 length: 19 residues. V lost 0 bases, J lost 8 bases, and 18 bases stayed unmatched. CDR3: CASSPPPGKQDRETDEQFF. The CDR3 coding sequence is TGTGCCAGCTCACCACCCCCCGGGAAACAGGACAGGGAGACGGATGAGCAGTTCTTC.

This clone was recorded once. This CDR3 reads CSDPSGSGYTF. Written as DNA, the CDR3 is TGCAGTGACCCGTCGGGGTCTGGCTACACCTTC. V usage is TRBV20-1 and J usage is TRBJ1-2; D unresolved. The V gene's germline CDR1 is DFQATT and CDR2 SNEGSKA (reference sequence). The CDR3 is 11 amino acids. The ends were cut back, 7 bases at V and 7 bases at J, with 13 bases in the middle.

The chain has TRBV9 and TRBJ2-1; 8 bases match TRBD1. Trimming removed 6 bases from V and 5 bases from J; junction bases left unmatched: 10. CDR3 length: 15 amino acids. Germline assignment: CDR1 SGDLS and CDR2 YYNGEE. The CDR3 DNA reads TGTGCCAGCACCCCCTGGGGACAGGCCGACAATGAGCAGTTCTTC. Protein: CASTPWGQADNEQFF.

The gene calls are TRBV13 and TRBJ1-1; D ambiguous. Germline CDR1 and CDR2: PRHDT and FYEKMQ (reference sequence). The length of the CDR3 is 12 residues. Trimming stripped 0 bases from V and 9 bases from J, with 8 bases between. CDR3 DNA: TGTGCCAGCAGCTTAGGCAGACTCAAAGCTTTCTTT. The encoded protein is CASSLGRLKAFF.

The rearrangement joins TRBV9 to TRBJ2-1; 12 positions agree with TRBD2. There are 18 residues in the CDR3. The V gene end was trimmed by 0 bases and the J gene end by 4 bases; junction bases not matched to a gene: 8. Looked up from germline, CDR1 is SGDLS and CDR2 is YYNGEE. CDR3 in DNA: TGTGCCAGCAGCGTAGACAGGACTAGCGGGAATCCATACAATGAGCAGTTCTTC. Translation: CASSVDRTSGNPYNEQFF.

The rearrangement joins TRBV7-9 to TRBJ2-7; tentative D call: TRBD2 (5 bases). Per germline, CDR1 SEHNR and CDR2 FQNEAQ (reference sequence). Trimming stripped 2 bases from V and 0 bases from J, with 11 bases between. This CDR3 region has 15 residues. DNA of the CDR3: TGTGCCAGCAGCTTAATTGGGGAGAGCTCCTACGAGCAGTACTTC. Encoded protein: CASSLIGESSYEQYF.

This chain uses TRBV7-9 with TRBJ2-2, with a tentative D call TRBD2 (6 bases). This CDR3 is 17 amino acids long. Trimming took off 5 bases at V and 0 bases at J, with 16 bases between the two ends. Germline V CDR1 and CDR2: SEHNR, FQNEAQ (reference sequence). The CDR3: CASSRGSTTANTGELFF. The CDR3 DNA is TGTGCCAGCAGCCGGGGGAGCACTACTGCGAACACCGGGGAGCTGTTTTTT. Combining the CDR3 with reference TRBV7-9 and TRBJ2-2 gives the whole variable domain DTGVSQNPRHKITKRGQNVTFRCDPISEHNRLYWYRQTLGQGPEFLTYFQNEAQLEKSRLLSDRFSAERPKGSFSTLEIQRTEQGDSAMYLCASSRGSTTANTGELFFGEGSRLTVL.